These 28 T cell receptor beta chains were sequenced from one sample in a study of Tregs in tolerant kidney transplant recipients. Data came from immunoSEQ multiplex PCR; TCRdb stores just in-frame clones and leaves some out. The table lists 11,000 to 15,000 clones. Related graft donors supplied nonmyeloablative bone marrow transplants, and mixed chimerism was transient. The source material was CD8+ T cells from blood (PBMCs), sampled 6 months after the transplant. These receptors came from a human patient who received a combined kidney and bone marrow transplant. Some T cells may possibly be graft donor cells.

A word on this clone: One end of the junction does not line up with germline, which may come from a read error. The read halts 3 residues ahead of the CDR3 end, with the missing end drawn from the germline J gene. The chain links TRBV18 to TRBJ2-1; D unclear. The CDR3 covers 15 residues. The germline gives CDR1 KGHSH, CDR2 LQKENI. CDR3 residues: CASSPRASYYNEQFF. The DNA read from the CDR3 is TGTGCCAGCTCCCCACGGGCCTCCTACTACAATGAG.

For this clone: From the germline J gene comes the end of the CDR3, since the read stops 3 residues before it. This rearrangement joins TRBV19 to TRBJ2-7, with D uncertain. The germline V and J ends were trimmed by 4 bases and 3 bases, with 13 bases remaining between them. The CDR3 extends over 14 amino acids. In germline, CDR1 is LNHDA, CDR2 SQIVND (reference sequence). CDR3 sequence reads: CASSTRVVFYEQYF. The sequenced part of the CDR3 DNA is TGTGCCAGTAGTACCCGGGTTGTTTTCTACGAG. Full variable domain (missing parts from reference TRBV19 and TRBJ2-7): DGGITQSPKYLFRKEGQNVTLSCEQNLNHDAMYWYRQDPGQGLRLIYYSQIVNDFQKGDIAEGYSVSREKKESFPLTVTSAQKNPTAFYLCASSTRVVFYEQYFGPGTRLTVT.

In regard to this clone: Coverage ceases 3 residues before the CDR3 finishes, and the germline J gene fills in the end. The rearrangement uses TRBV12-3 or TRBV12-4 and TRBJ2-2, with 7 positions matching TRBD1. This CDR3 spans 15 amino acids. CDR3 protein: CASSPTGATNEKLFF. The CDR3 bases that were read are TGTGCCAGCAGTCCTACAGGGGCAACTAATGAAAAG.

Comments on this clone: The CDR3 extends 3 residues past the end of the read, so its final part is completed from the germline J gene. This chain uses TRBV19 with TRBJ2-3; 12 positions match TRBD1. Germline CDR1 and CDR2: LNHDA and SQIVND (reference sequence). CDR3 length equals 15 residues. V shed 5 bases, J shed 3 bases, and the junction held 3 bases outside the gene matches. This CDR3 reads CASSGTGGVTDTQYF. The covered CDR3 bases are TGTGCCAGTAGTGGGACAGGGGGCGTGACAGATACG.

Details on this clone: The read ends 3 residues before the CDR3 terminus; that terminus is restored from the germline J gene. The V and J genes are TRBV29-1 and TRBJ2-7, with D maybe TRBD1 (7 bases). Trimming cost V 5 bases and J 0 bases, with 17 bases left between them. Per germline, CDR1 SQVTM and CDR2 ANQGSEA. The CDR3 consists of 15 residues. CDR3 sequence reads: CSVYRGDSNSYEQYF. CDR3 DNA (partial): TGCAGCGTTTATAGGGGGGACAGCAACTCCTACGAG.

To note about this clone: The CDR3 is cut off 3 residues early in the read; its end comes from the germline J gene. This chain links TRBV4-1 with TRBJ1-1, with TRBD1 as a possible D gene (5 bases). There are 14 residues in the CDR3. The germline V and J ends were trimmed by 4 bases and 0 bases, with 9 bases remaining between them. The V gene's germline CDR1 is MGHRA and CDR2 YSYEKL. The CDR3 loop is CASSLTAMNTEAFF. The DNA read from the CDR3 is TGCGCCAGCAGCCTGACAGCTATGAACACTGAA.

Details on this clone: The read ends 3 residues shy of where the CDR3 ends; the end is completed using the germline J gene. V gene TRBV7-6 combines with J gene TRBJ1-3; D is undetermined. Germline-derived CDR1 and CDR2 are SGHVS and FNYEAQ. This CDR3 contains 16 residues. V lost 5 bases and J 0 bases, leaving 14 bases between the germline ends. Incomplete CDR3 DNA: TGTGCCAGCAGCCGTCCACTGAACAGCTCTGGAAACACC. Translation gives CASSRPLNSSGNT. The whole CDR3 reads CASSRPLNSSGNTIYF.

On this clone: The germline gene is not matched at one end of the junction; a read error may be the cause. The CDR3 is cut off 3 residues early in the read; its end comes from the germline J gene. The chain recombines TRBV4-2 with TRBJ2-7, with 7 bases aligning to TRBD1. Germline CDR1 and CDR2: LGHNA and YNFKEQ. The CDR3 sequence is 15 residues long. CDR3 residues: CASSQLTGLYYEQYF. CDR3 DNA, as far as it was read: TGCGCCAGCAGCCAACTGACAGGGTTATACTACGAG.

In regard to this clone: The CDR3 is cut off 3 residues early in the read; its end comes from the germline J gene. V usage is TRBV19 and J usage is TRBJ2-7; 8 nucleotides match TRBD1. Trimming cost V 7 bases and J 5 bases; bases outside gene matches: 10. Germline CDR1 reads LNHDA; CDR2 reads SQIVND (reference sequence). The CDR3 runs to 14 residues. The part of the CDR3 DNA that was read is TGTGCCAGTATTATGCAGGGGGCGAAGAACGAG. This gives the protein CASIMQGAKNE. The CDR3 reads in full as CASIMQGAKNEQYF.

As for this clone: The sequence runs out 3 residues before the end of the CDR3; the remainder is reconstructed from the germline J gene. V is TRBV7-8 and J is TRBJ1-3; D might be TRBD1 (5 bases). The germline V gene encodes CDR1 SGHVS and CDR2 FQNEAQ. The CDR3 has 15 residues. Trimming left V 5 bases short and J 0 bases short, with 11 bases between. The chain's CDR3 is CASSIDRDSGNTIYF. Incomplete CDR3 DNA: TGTGCCAGCAGCATCGACAGAGACTCTGGAAACACC. The entire variable domain, with the rest obtained from reference TRBV7-8 and TRBJ1-3, is as follows: GAGVSQSPRYKVAKRGQDVALRCDPISGHVSLFWYQQALGQGPEFLTYFQNEAQLDKSGLPSDRFFAERPEGSVSTLKIQRTQQEDSAVYLCASSIDRDSGNTIYFGEGSWLTVV.

CDR3: CASSESLAEQETQYF. The CDR3 bases that were read are TGCGCCAGCAGTGAGTCTTTGGCGGAGCAAGAGACC. This chain joins TRBV10-1 and TRBJ2-5; D remains ambiguous. The CDR3 extends 3 residues past the end of the read, so its final part is completed from the germline J gene. The ends were cut back, 0 bases at V and 2 bases at J, with 10 bases in the middle. Germline-derived CDR1 and CDR2 are WNHNN and SYGVQD (reference sequence). This CDR3 is built from 15 residues.

In the case of this clone: Sequence at one end of the junction differs from germline and may be a read error. Coverage ceases 3 residues before the CDR3 finishes, and the germline J gene fills in the end. The chain recombines TRBV4-2 with TRBJ1-2, with 7 bases identical to TRBD1. The germline gives CDR1 LGHNA, CDR2 YNFKEQ. The CDR3 is 16 residues long. The CDR3 loop is CASSQGTPMTGPGYTF. Partial CDR3 DNA: TGCGCCAGCAGCCAAGGAACCCCGATGACAGGGCCGGGC.

A word on this clone: Sequencing ends 3 residues short of the CDR3 end; the germline J gene provides the rest. The chain recombines TRBV7-9 with TRBJ2-7; TRBD2 agrees at 10 bases. Germline CDR1 is SEHNR and CDR2 is FQNEAQ (reference sequence). The CDR3 is 13 amino acids. V dropped 11 bases and J dropped 5; count of bases not matched to a gene: 9. The sequenced CDR3 bases are TGTGCCGGCGAGGGACTAGCGTTAGACGAG. Protein sequence: CAGEGLALDE. The CDR3 in full is CAGEGLALDEQYF.

For this clone: With the read ending 3 residues before the CDR3 end, the germline J gene is used to fill in that end. The chain couples TRBV20-1 to TRBJ2-7; the D gene is possibly TRBD1 (5 bases). Per germline, CDR1 DFQATT and CDR2 SNEGSKA (reference sequence). CDR3 size: 15 residues. V dropped 6 bases and J dropped 0 bases, with 18 bases sitting between them. The CDR3 DNA, read in part, is TGCAGTGCCAGGGATATCGGACACCCCTCCTACGAG. Translation: CSARDIGHPSYE. The entire CDR3 protein is CSARDIGHPSYEQYF.

On this clone: The read ends 3 residues shy of where the CDR3 ends; the end is completed using the germline J gene. V gene TRBV4-1 combines with J gene TRBJ2-7; D is ambiguous. The CDR3 has 15 amino acids. Trimming removed 1 base at V and 4 bases at J, with 14 bases between. Germline loops: CDR1 MGHRA, CDR2 YSYEKL. The DNA read from the CDR3 is TGCGCCAGCAGCCAAGTAACAGACGGAATTTACGAG. Amino acid sequence: CASSQVTDGIYE. In full, the CDR3 reads CASSQVTDGIYEQYF.

Worth noting for this clone: The CDR3 end is not reached by the read, which stops 3 residues before it; the germline J gene fills it in. This rearrangement joins TRBV7-9 to TRBJ1-2; a possible D gene is TRBD1 (6 bases). Trimming pared 1 base from V and 7 bases from J, leaving 7 bases between. Germline lookup yields CDR1 SEHNR and CDR2 FQNEAQ (reference sequence). The CDR3 is 12 residues long. The covered CDR3 bases are TGTGCCAGCAGCTTAGAGGGGGTTGGC. Translating gives CASSLEGVG. The whole CDR3 region reads CASSLEGVGYTF.

Points on this clone: The read gets to within 3 residues of the CDR3 end, and the germline J gene fills in the rest. The chain is built from TRBV6-4 and TRBJ2-1, with D possibly matching TRBD2 (5 bases). The CDR3 covers 13 residues. The V end was cut by 2 bases, the J end by 7 bases, with 9 bases between. Germline V gene lookup returns CDR1 MRHNA and CDR2 SNTAGT. CDR3 DNA, as far as it was read: TGTGCCAGCAGTGACCGGGGTCGAAATGAG. Amino acid sequence: CASSDRGRNE. The full-length CDR3 reads as CASSDRGRNEQFF.

Notes on this clone: The read halts 3 residues ahead of the CDR3 end, with the missing end drawn from the germline J gene. This chain uses TRBV6-2 or TRBV6-3 with TRBJ2-7, with TRBD1 matching 7 bases. Per the germline V gene, CDR1 is MNHEY and CDR2 is SVGEGT. The CDR3 contains 13 residues. Unmatched junction bases numbered 3, after V lost 7 bases and J lost 0 bases. Incomplete CDR3 DNA: TGTGCCAGCACCGGGACAGTCTCCTACGAG. As protein: CASTGTVSYE. The entire CDR3 is CASTGTVSYEQYF.

As concerns this clone: The observed sequence ends 3 residues before the CDR3 terminus, with the missing tail filled in from the germline J gene. J is TRBJ2-7 and V is TRBV7-9; 8 bases are shared with TRBD1. V shed 3 bases and J 4 bases; nucleotides not matched to a gene: 5. CDR3 length: 14 amino acids. Germline CDR1 SEHNR, CDR2 FQNEAQ (reference sequence). Here the CDR3 reads CASSLGGQDYEQYF. CDR3 bases read: TGTGCCAGCAGCTTGGGGGGACAGGATTACGAG.

CDR3: CASNRGLTEAFF. CDR3 DNA, as far as it was read: TGTGCCAGTAACAGGGGATTAACTGAA. This chain connects TRBV19 to TRBJ1-1; the match to TRBD1 covers 7 bases. With the read ending 3 residues before the CDR3 end, the germline J gene is used to fill in that end. Germline CDR1 LNHDA, CDR2 SQIVND (reference sequence). Unmatched junction bases numbered 4, after V lost 7 bases and J lost 5 bases. The CDR3 runs 12 residues.

Of note for this clone: With the read ending 3 residues before the CDR3 end, the germline J gene is used to fill in that end. This rearrangement joins TRBV19 to TRBJ2-3; weak D call: TRBD2 (5 bases). The germline V gene has CDR1 LNHDA and CDR2 SQIVND (reference sequence). The CDR3 covers 15 residues. The germline V and J ends were trimmed by 3 bases and 0 bases, with 10 bases remaining between them. The CDR3 loop reads CASSMLAGSTDTQYF. The part of the CDR3 DNA that was read is TGTGCCAGTAGTATGCTAGCCGGTAGCACAGATACG.

Concerning this clone: From the germline J gene comes the end of the CDR3, since the read stops 3 residues before it. The V gene is TRBV19, the J gene TRBJ2-2; 9 nucleotides match TRBD1. The CDR3 sequence is 14 residues long. Germline CDR1 and CDR2: LNHDA and SQIVND (reference sequence). The sequenced CDR3 bases are TGTGCCAGTAGTCCGGACAGGGGTGGTGAAAAG. Translating it yields CASSPDRGGEK. The entire CDR3 reads CASSPDRGGEKLFF.

The CDR3 loop is CASSLVQGAGGELFF. The sequenced part of the CDR3 DNA is TGTGCCAGCAGCTTGGTACAGGGGGCCGGCGGGGAG. The chain combines TRBV5-5 with TRBJ2-2; 9 bases match TRBD1. The sequenced fragment ends 3 residues before the CDR3 boundary, so the rest is inferred from the germline J gene. The CDR3 is 15 residues long. Trimming at V came to 0 bases and at J to 7 bases, leaving 4 bases not matched to a gene. Germline values: CDR1 SGHKS, CDR2 YYEKEE (reference sequence). Based on the CDR3 plus reference TRBV5-5 and TRBJ2-2, the full variable domain is DAGVTQSPTHLIKTRGQQVTLRCSPISGHKSVSWYQQVLGQGPQFIFQYYEKEERGRGNFPDRFSARQFPNYSSELNVNALLLGDSALYLCASSLVQGAGGELFFGEGSRLTVL.

In regard to this clone: The read comes to an end 3 residues before the CDR3 does, leaving the germline J gene to fill in the end. V and J are TRBV6-1 and TRBJ1-6; 7 positions agree with TRBD1. The CDR3 is 16 amino acids. Trimming cost V 4 bases and J 7 bases; bases outside gene matches: 10. The germline V gene has CDR1 MNHNS and CDR2 SASEGT. The sequenced part of the CDR3 DNA is TGTGCCAGCAGTGGGGGACAGCCCATAAAGAATTCACCC. Encoded protein: CASSGGQPIKNSP. The CDR3 in full is CASSGGQPIKNSPLHF.

Of note for this clone: Sequencing ends 3 residues short of the CDR3 end; the germline J gene provides the rest. The chain joins TRBV2 to TRBJ2-7; 7 nucleotides line up with TRBD1. CDR1 is SNHLY, CDR2 FYNNEI, per germline. V lost 11 bases and J lost 0; bases outside the gene matches: 4. The CDR3 contains 12 residues. The covered CDR3 bases are TGTGCCCTTCGGGACAGCTCCTACGAG. As protein: CALRDSSYE. The CDR3, in full, reads CALRDSSYEQYF.

Regarding this clone: Read coverage stops 3 residues before the CDR3 terminus; the germline J gene supplies the remainder. This sequence joins TRBV10-3 and TRBJ2-7; 11 nucleotides align to TRBD1. This CDR3 region has 15 residues. Trimming took 2 bases from V and 4 from J; bases not matched to a gene: 4. Germline loops: CDR1 ENHRY, CDR2 SYGVKD. The CDR3 sequence: CAISEAGQGGYEQYF. CDR3 DNA, as far as it was read: TGTGCCATCAGTGAGGCGGGACAGGGGGGGTACGAG.

For this clone: The observed sequence ends 3 residues before the CDR3 terminus, with the missing tail filled in from the germline J gene. The chain has TRBV6-1 and TRBJ2-2, with a possible D match to TRBD1 (5 bases). Germline CDR1 reads MNHNS; CDR2 reads SASEGT. The CDR3 is made up of 16 amino acids. The sequenced CDR3 bases are TGTGCCAGCAGTGCCTTGGGGCACCTCTTTAATGAAAAG. Protein product: CASSALGHLFNEK. Given in full, the CDR3 is CASSALGHLFNEKLFF.

With respect to this clone: The observed sequence ends 3 residues before the CDR3 terminus, with the missing tail filled in from the germline J gene. V gene TRBV2 combines with J gene TRBJ2-3; 9 bases align to TRBD2. This CDR3 region has 18 residues. After removal of 0 bases from V and 4 bases from J, the junction contained 11 bases not matched to a gene. CDR1 and CDR2 from the germline V gene are SNHLY and FYNNEI. Partial CDR3 DNA: TGTGCCAGCAGTGAAGCCCCAGGGCGGGGGGGCAAGGCAGATACG. It encodes CASSEAPGRGGKADT. The whole CDR3 protein reads CASSEAPGRGGKADTQYF.